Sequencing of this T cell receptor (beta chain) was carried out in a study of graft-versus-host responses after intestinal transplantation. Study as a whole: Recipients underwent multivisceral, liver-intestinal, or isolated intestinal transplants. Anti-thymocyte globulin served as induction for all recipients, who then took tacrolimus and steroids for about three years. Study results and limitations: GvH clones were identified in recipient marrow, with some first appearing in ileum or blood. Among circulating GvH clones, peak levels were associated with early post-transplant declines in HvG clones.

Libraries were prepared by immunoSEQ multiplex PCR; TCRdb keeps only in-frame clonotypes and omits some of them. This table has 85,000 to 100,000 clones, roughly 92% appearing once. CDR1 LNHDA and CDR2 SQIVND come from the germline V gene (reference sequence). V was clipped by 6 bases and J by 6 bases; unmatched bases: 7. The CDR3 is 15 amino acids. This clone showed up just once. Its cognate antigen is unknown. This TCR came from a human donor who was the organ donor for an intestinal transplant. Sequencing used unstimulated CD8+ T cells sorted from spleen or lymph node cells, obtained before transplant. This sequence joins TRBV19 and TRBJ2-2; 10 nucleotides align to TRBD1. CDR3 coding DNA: TGTGCCAGTAGGCCGGGACAGGGGAGTGCCGGGGAGCTGTTTTTT. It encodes CASRPGQGSAGELFF.